Following are 14 T cell receptor beta chains from one sample sequenced in a study of blood T cell repertoires in COVID-19. Assay: immunoSEQ multiplex PCR; the TCRdb copy retains only in-frame clones and omits some. The repertoire has about 220,000 clones, roughly 84% of them found once; the top ten carry around 3.5%. Sequencing input: peripheral blood. The receptor source for this set is a woman aged 80 or over with acute or convalescent COVID-19.

This chain links TRBV3-1 (or the pseudogene TRBV3-2) with TRBJ2-6; no firm D call. CDR1 and CDR2 from the germline V gene are LGHDT and YNNKEL (reference sequence). The length of the CDR3 is 14 residues. V shed 6 bases and J shed 0 bases, with 6 bases lying between them. CDR3 loop: CASRQTSGANVLTF. Written as DNA, the CDR3 is TGTGCCAGCAGACAGACCTCTGGGGCCAACGTCCTGACTTTC.

The chain carries TRBV6-5 and TRBJ2-7, with 12 bases lining up with TRBD2. With V trimmed by 6 bases and J by 1 base, 4 bases remained unmatched. The CDR3 length is 15 residues. CDR1 is MNHEY and CDR2 is SVGAGI in the germline V gene. CDR3 bases: TGTGCCAGCAGGAGCCTAGCGGGGGGGTCCTACGAGCAGTACTTC. Translating gives CASRSLAGGSYEQYF.

V usage is TRBV12-5 and J usage is TRBJ1-1, with D unresolved. The CDR3 has 12 amino acids. Trimming took off 4 bases at V and 9 bases at J, with 12 bases between the two ends. Germline V lookup: CDR1 LGHNT, CDR2 FRNRAP. CDR3 sequence: CASGSPGSKAFF. CDR3 coding DNA: TGTGCTAGTGGTTCTCCGGGTAGTAAAGCTTTCTTT.

This clone was counted only a few times. The chain links TRBV5-1 to TRBJ2-1; no definite D call. Germline V lookup: CDR1 SGHRS, CDR2 YFSETQ. V was pared by 2 bases and J by 5 bases, with 8 bases between. The CDR3 is 13 residues long. CDR3 bases: TGCGCCAGCAGCTTCGCAACGGACAATGAGCAGTTCTTC. Encoded protein: CASSFATDNEQFF.

This clone was detected only once. V is TRBV2 and J is TRBJ2-7; 8 bases line up with TRBD2. Trimming took 4 bases from V and 5 from J; bases not matched to a gene: 13. Germline-derived CDR1 and CDR2 are SNHLY and FYNNEI. The CDR3 has 16 residues. CDR3 residues: CASSGSSGGFIDEQYF. The CDR3 coding sequence is TGTGCCAGCAGTGGATCGAGCGGGGGCTTCATAGACGAGCAGTACTTC.

This rearrangement joins TRBV14 to TRBJ1-1, with D possibly being TRBD1 (5 bases). This CDR3 has 13 amino acids. Trimming cost V 5 bases and J 1 base, with 8 bases left between them. The germline CDR1 and CDR2 sequences are SGHDN and FVKESK. The CDR3 sequence: CASSWTTNTEAFF. Written as DNA, the CDR3 is TGTGCCAGCAGCTGGACAACGAACACTGAAGCTTTCTTT.

V is TRBV6-5 and J is TRBJ1-6; TRBD1 agrees at 7 bases. Unmatched junction bases numbered 7, after V lost 2 bases and J lost 9 bases. The germline V gene has CDR1 MNHEY and CDR2 SVGAGI. CDR3 length: 15 residues. This CDR3 is CASSYVRQGGSPLHF. The CDR3 DNA follows: TGTGCCAGCAGTTACGTTCGACAGGGTGGTTCACCCCTCCACTTT.

J is TRBJ1-6 and V is TRBV11-3; D is unresolved. V was pared by 1 base and J by 9 bases, with 7 bases between. The CDR3 has 13 residues. Germline V CDR1 and CDR2: SGHNT, YENEEA. CDR3 residues: CASSLVGGSPLHF. The CDR3 nucleotides read TGTGCCAGCAGCTTAGTGGGAGGTTCACCCCTCCACTTT.

This clone was counted a few times. The chain uses TRBV5-4 and TRBJ2-1, with 9 bases fitting TRBD1. The CDR3 consists of 16 residues. Germline assignment: CDR1 SGHNT and CDR2 YYREEE (reference sequence). V was pared by 4 bases and J by 3 bases, with 8 bases of the junction left unmatched. CDR3: CASSPRTGGIYNEQFF. The CDR3 nucleotides are TGTGCCAGCAGCCCACGTACAGGGGGCATCTACAATGAGCAGTTCTTC.

The rearrangement links TRBV29-1 to TRBJ2-7; D not resolved. The V gene's germline CDR1 is SQVTM and CDR2 ANQGSEA. V was pared by 1 base and J by 4 bases, with 5 bases between. This CDR3 contains 11 residues. The chain's CDR3 is CSVEVKYEQYF. CDR3 coding DNA: TGCAGCGTTGAAGTCAAATACGAGCAGTACTTC.

The chain joins TRBV11-3 to TRBJ2-5, with a tentative D call TRBD2 (5 bases). V was trimmed by 0 bases and J by 6 bases, leaving 11 bases between them. The CDR3 spans 14 residues. Germline V CDR1 and CDR2: SGHNT, YENEEA. Written as DNA, the CDR3 is TGTGCCAGCAGCTTAGATCTAGCCGGAAAGACCCAGTACTTC. It yields the protein CASSLDLAGKTQYF.

This clone occurred once. This rearrangement joins TRBV9 to TRBJ1-5, with 7 bases matching TRBD1. CDR1 is SGDLS and CDR2 is YYNGEE in the germline V gene. The V gene end was trimmed by 0 bases and the J gene end by 7 bases; junction bases not matched to a gene: 1. CDR3 length: 13 amino acids. CDR3 DNA sequence: TGTGCCAGCAGCGTAGAACAGGGGCAGCCCCAGCATTTT. It yields the protein CASSVEQGQPQHF.

The chain has TRBV27 and TRBJ1-4; TRBD1 aligns across 10 bases. The germline V gene has CDR1 MNHEY and CDR2 SMNVEV (reference sequence). V lost 0 bases to trimming and J lost 8 bases; unmatched junction nucleotides: 6. CDR3 length: 16 residues. The CDR3 region is CASSLSRQGAGEKLFF. CDR3 DNA: TGTGCCAGCAGTTTATCCAGACAGGGGGCCGGGGAAAAACTGTTTTTT. The full variable domain, in which reference TRBV27 and TRBJ1-4 provide the parts outside the CDR3, is EAQVTQNPRYLITVTGKKLTVTCSQNMNHEYMSWYRQDPGLGLRQIYYSMNVEVTDKGDVPEGYKVSRKEKRNFPLILESPSPNQTSLYFCASSLSRQGAGEKLFFGSGTQLSVL.

The chain recombines TRBV4-2 with TRBJ1-5; tentative D call: TRBD1 (6 bases). With 4 bases removed from V and 1 base from J, the gap between germline ends came to 14 bases. Germline CDR1 and CDR2: LGHNA and YNFKEQ. CDR3 length equals 16 residues. The CDR3 protein is CASSRETQGSNQPQHF. The CDR3 coding sequence is TGTGCCAGCAGCCGGGAAACTCAGGGGAGCAATCAGCCCCAGCATTTT.